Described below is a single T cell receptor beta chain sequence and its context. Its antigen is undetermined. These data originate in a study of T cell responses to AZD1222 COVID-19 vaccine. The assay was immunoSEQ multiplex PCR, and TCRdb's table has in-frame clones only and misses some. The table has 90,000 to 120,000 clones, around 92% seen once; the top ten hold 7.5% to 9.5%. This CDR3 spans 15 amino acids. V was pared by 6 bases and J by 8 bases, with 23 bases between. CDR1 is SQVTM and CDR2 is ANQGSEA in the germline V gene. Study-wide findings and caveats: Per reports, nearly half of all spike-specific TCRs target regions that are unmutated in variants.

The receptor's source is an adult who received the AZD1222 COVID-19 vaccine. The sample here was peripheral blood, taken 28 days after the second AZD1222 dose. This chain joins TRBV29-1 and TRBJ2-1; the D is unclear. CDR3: CSVTPTRPNRDEQFF. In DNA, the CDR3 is TGCAGCGTGACACCAACCCGGCCAAACCGGGATGAGCAGTTCTTC.